Below, one T cell receptor beta chain is given with its context. Profiled with immunoSEQ multiplex PCR; TCRdb holds only in-frame clones, not every one. The table has tens of thousands of clones, 80% to 95% seen once. The data belong to a study of control samples from healthy donors and cancer patients. Germline trimming cut 3 bases from V and 5 bases from J; bases unmatched to any gene: 5. The V gene's germline CDR1 is PRHDT and CDR2 FYEKMQ (reference sequence). This CDR3 contains 15 residues. The source of this sequence is a middle-aged woman with lung cancer. The sequencing input was PBMCs. This chain joins TRBV13 and TRBJ2-5; 11 positions agree with TRBD1. The CDR3 loop reads CASSFRDRGGETQYF. For the CDR3, the DNA is TGTGCCAGCAGCTTCCGGGACAGGGGGGGCGAGACCCAGTACTTC.